The entry below gives a single TCR beta chain sequence along with its context. Its antigen is undetermined. The repertoire was sequenced with immunoSEQ multiplex PCR; TCRdb's copy has only in-frame clones and lacks some. The repertoire consists of approximately 130,000 clones, with roughly nine tenths occurring once and the leading ten covering roughly 8.9%. The source of the sample is a study of T cell responses to AZD1222 COVID-19 vaccine. Notes on the study in general: Reports indicate that nearly half of spike-specific TCRs are directed at unmutated variant regions. Researchers report vaccine-associated CD4 TCRs spanning spike, with dominance at 160-218 and 743-854. When two AZD1222 doses had been given, Spike-specific TCR breadth and depth rose.

CDR1 SGHTA and CDR2 FQGNSA come from the germline V gene. Between the trimmed V and J ends, which lost 8 bases and 2 bases, there was a span of 15 bases. The CDR3 sequence is 14 residues long. The V call is TRBV7-2, the J call TRBJ2-5; a weak D match, TRBD2 (6 bases). The receptor was isolated from an adult who received the AZD1222 COVID-19 vaccine. This sample comprised peripheral blood, obtained 28 days after the second AZD1222 dose. The CDR3 region has the DNA TGTGCCAGCGGGCCTAGGAGGGGACAAGAGACCCAGTACTTC. Protein sequence: CASGPRRGQETQYF.